This paragraph covers one TCR beta chain sequence. This clone has just a few counts. Its antigen has not been determined. No base quality values were provided; no much bigger clone lies one nucleotide off. This entry belongs to a study of beta chain features in type 1 diabetes (dated by TCRdb to the late 2010s). About the full investigation: No differences in mean age, gender distribution, total cell number or subset yield were found between patients and healthy donors. A total of just under 110,000,000 sorted cells were examined across all samples, and RNA yield correlated strongly with the number of cells per subset. Regulatory and stem cell-like memory subsets were isolated from only 8 patients and roughly 8 healthy donors, whereas naive and central memory subsets came from all 28 donors. The study compared TCRB repertoires of sorted circulating CD4+ T cell subsets between recently diagnosed type 1 diabetes patients and matched healthy donors.

From each donor, a single peripheral blood sample of about 116 mL on average was drawn into heparinised tubes. Naive, central memory, regulatory and stem cell-like memory CD4+ T cells were sorted on a BD FACSAria II using a panel including CD45RO, CCR7, CD25, CD127, CD95 and CD27. Every sorted population had a purity above 95%. PBMCs were isolated immediately by Lymphoprep density gradient centrifugation and stained directly without culture. To minimize batch effects, samples were stained and sorted in pairs, one healthy donor with one patient per experiment. All of the isolated RNA was reverse transcribed with the High Capacity cDNA Reverse Transcription Kit, so expressed TCRB transcripts were sequenced. Deep immunoSEQ sequencing was applied to naive, central memory and regulatory T cell samples, giving an average of roughly 3.3 million total reads per sample. Sorted cells were lysed in RLT buffer and RNA was extracted with DNase-treated RNeasy Micro or Mini kits, depending on cell number. To prevent cross-contamination, every cell subset was processed on its own, while patient and healthy donor samples were processed together. TCRB sequences were amplified from cDNA with the immunoSEQ multiplex PCR, producing 87-bp fragments spanning the CDR3 region. Sequencing of the amplicons was done on the Illumina HiSeq platform. The study's own analysis went as follows. PCR bias was computationally corrected using synthetic template baselines, reads within Hamming distance 2 were collapsed, and singletons that could not be merged were discarded. Reads were aligned against IMGT so that V, D and J genes, CDR3 length and insertions or deletions at six rearrangement sites could be assigned. Within each subset, clonotype counts were normalized to sorted cell number, and only after that were true diversity and Gini coefficients computed with the tcR R package. The overlap coefficient, calculated on TCRB nucleotide sequences, was used to quantify repertoire sharing. Out-of-frame TCRB sequences from naive cells were analyzed as a proxy for the pre-selection repertoire. TCRdb provides this immuneACCESS table in a form limited to in-frame rearrangements. Some clones are lacking; in checked studies, under half of them reflect an unresolved V gene, and why the rest are absent is not known. The DNA gave D and trimming, while V, J and clone size come from that table. Counted in this sample were 250,000 or so clones; 20% of them appeared once. The leading ten clones occupy 0.028% of the sample.

On the study overall, not on this receptor specifically: The naive, central memory and regulatory TCRB repertoires appeared to resemble one another more closely among patients than among healthy donors. Because cDNA was sequenced instead of genomic DNA, highly expressing activated cells could be over-represented, though the groups showed no difference in activation or CD3 levels. A moderate but significant shortening of TCRB CDR3 length was observed in type 1 diabetes patients in all four CD4+ subsets. Fewer insertions and more nucleotide deletions at VDJ recombination sites were observed in patients with type 1 diabetes, implying thymic rearrangement abnormalities. Because the HLA sub-analyses included only small numbers of individuals, any influence of HLA type on TCRB rearrangement was left unresolved. Shorter templates might have been favored by PCR, but patient and control samples were amplified and corrected together, so both groups would have been affected equally by any skew.

The TCR originated in a woman in her thirties or forties with type 1 diabetes. Sequencing was carried out using naive CD4+ T cells from blood. This specimen's cell subset or site label, interpreted: true naive CD4+ T cells.

The DNA sequence is given as TGTGCCAGCAGCACCTTAGCGGGATTGGGAGATACGCAGTATTTT. This sequence encodes CASSTLAGLGDTQYF. The chain is encoded by TRBV9 joined to TRBJ2-3, and TRBD2 matches 8 of the central bases. The CDR3 goes from the cysteine to the phenylalanine over 15 residues. The DNA shown is the 45-base CDR3, in frame from base 1. V is cut back by 4 bases and J by 5 bases, with 9 bases in the junction unmatched. In the germline V gene, CDR1 corresponds to SGDLS and CDR2 to YYNGEE.